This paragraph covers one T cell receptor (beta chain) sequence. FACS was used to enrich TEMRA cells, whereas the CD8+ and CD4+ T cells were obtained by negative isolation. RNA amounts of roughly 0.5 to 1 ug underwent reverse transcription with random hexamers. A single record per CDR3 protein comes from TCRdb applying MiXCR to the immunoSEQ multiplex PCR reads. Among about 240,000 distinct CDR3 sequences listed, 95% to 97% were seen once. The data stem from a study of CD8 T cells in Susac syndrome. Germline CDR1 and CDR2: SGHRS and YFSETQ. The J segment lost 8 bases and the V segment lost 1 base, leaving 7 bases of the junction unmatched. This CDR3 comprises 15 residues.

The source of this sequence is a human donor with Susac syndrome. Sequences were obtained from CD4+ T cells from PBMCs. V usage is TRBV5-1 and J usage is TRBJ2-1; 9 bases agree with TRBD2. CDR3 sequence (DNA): TGCGCCAGCAGCTTGCGCGGGAGGGCCCCTGATGAGCAGTTCTTC. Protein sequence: CASSLRGRAPDEQFF. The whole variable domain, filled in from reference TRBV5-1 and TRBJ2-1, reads KAGVTQTPRYLIKTRGQQVTLSCSPISGHRSVSWYQQTPGQGLQFLFEYFSETQRNKGNFPGRFSGRQFSNSRSEMNVSTLELGDSALYLCASSLRGRAPDEQFFGPGTRLTVL.